This entry describes one TCR beta chain. The CDR3 is made up of 14 amino acids. Germline V CDR1 and CDR2: LNHDA, SQIVND (reference sequence). Between the trimmed V and J ends, which lost 1 base and 3 bases, there was a span of 10 bases. The sample belongs to a study of cytomegalovirus exposure and HLA in healthy donors. Vbeta (60) and Jbeta (13) primers were used in the PCR. The assay was immunoSEQ multiplex PCR, and TCRdb's table has in-frame clones only and misses some. The table lists about 210,000 clones. The TCR was taken from a woman aged 25 to 39 in good health and CMV-seropositive. V usage is TRBV19 and J usage is TRBJ2-7, with a possible D match to TRBD1 (5 bases). Sequencing input: PBMCs. The CDR3 protein is CASSIGWQGYEQYF. The CDR3 bases are TGTGCCAGTAGTATAGGCTGGCAGGGCTACGAGCAGTACTTC.